This TCR beta chain was captured by sequencing in a study of tumor and adjacent non-tumor tissue in lung cancer. The template was RNA from unsorted bulk tissue. The normal lung tissue was taken more than 3 cm from the tumor edge. Germline lookup yields CDR1 SGHAT and CDR2 FQNNGV. V lost 1 base, J lost 1 base, and 7 bases lay in between. This CDR3 spans 14 amino acids. Three rounds of nested PCR, following a modified ARM-PCR protocol, produced the TCRbeta library. TCRdb passed the multiplex PCR reads through MiXCR, listing each CDR3 protein once. The sample consists of around 82,000 distinct CDR3 sequences, more than 80% of them appearing once.

The TCR comes from a man aged 55-75 years with non-small cell lung cancer. The sequencing sample was made of distant non-tumor lung tissue. V gene TRBV11-2 combines with J gene TRBJ2-5; D remains ambiguous. CDR3 nucleotide sequence: TGTGCCAGCAGCTTAGTAGATCTCCAAGAGACCCAGTACTTC. Protein: CASSLVDLQETQYF.